The 26 T cell receptor beta chains below all came from one sample that was sequenced in a study of persistence of HIV-infected CD4 T cells. Overlapping HIV-1 Gag 15-mer peptides at 1 ug per peptide per mL were used. Sorting selected CD4+ T cells upregulating both CD40 ligand and CD69. The antigens of these receptors remain unknown. This was the immunoSEQ version 4 assay in survey mode. TCRdb keeps only in-frame clones here, not all; method: immunoSEQ multiplex PCR. The repertoire holds about 25,000 clones, with roughly 70% as singletons. The starting material was CD4+ T cells sorted from PBMCs after approximately 20-hour stimulation, obtained from a patient who received antiretroviral therapy. The origin of the receptors is an adult man with HIV who was CMV-seropositive.

This clone was observed a single time. The chain links TRBV24-1 to TRBJ2-4; D is possibly TRBD1 (5 bases). The CDR3 runs 13 residues. V gave up 5 bases and J gave up 5 bases, with 9 bases separating them. Germline V gene sequence: CDR1 KGHDR, CDR2 SFDVKD. Written as DNA, the CDR3 is TGTGCCACCAGTGCCCAGGGTGAAAACATTCAGTACTTC. This gives the protein CATSAQGENIQYF.

V gene TRBV19 combines with J gene TRBJ1-5; 10 nucleotides agree with TRBD1. The CDR3 totals 14 residues. The germline V gene has CDR1 LNHDA and CDR2 SQIVND (reference sequence). Unmatched junction bases numbered 3, after V lost 4 bases and J lost 6 bases. The CDR3 sequence: CASSTDRGPQPQHF. The CDR3 DNA follows: TGTGCCAGTAGTACCGACAGGGGGCCTCAGCCCCAGCATTTT.

The CDR3 coding sequence is TGTGCCAGCAGCCGATTCGAAAACATTCAGTACTTC. Its protein is CASSRFENIQYF. This chain uses TRBV9 with TRBJ2-4; D gene ambiguous. This CDR3 is built from 12 residues. Trimming removed 4 bases from V and 5 bases from J, with 7 bases in between. Germline V gene sequence: CDR1 SGDLS, CDR2 YYNGEE.

This chain links TRBV6-5 with TRBJ2-7; 9 bases align to TRBD1. The CDR3 is made up of 15 amino acids. J lost 3 bases, V lost 8 bases, and 11 bases had no gene match. The germline V gene has CDR1 MNHEY and CDR2 SVGAGI. For the CDR3, the DNA is TGTGCCAGCTCCAGGCGCCGGGACAGGGACTACGAGCAGTACTTC. Its protein product is CASSRRRDRDYEQYF.

The chain joins TRBV3-1 (or the pseudogene TRBV3-2) to TRBJ2-3, with 7 bases fitting TRBD2. The trim removed 4 bases at V and 1 base at J, leaving 8 bases unmatched. The CDR3 contains 16 residues. The germline V gene has CDR1 LGHDT and CDR2 YNNKEL (reference sequence). The CDR3 region has the DNA TGTGCCAGCAGCCTCTCCGGGGGGTCGGGCACAGATACGCAGTATTTT. Its translation: CASSLSGGSGTDTQYF.

The chain combines TRBV5-1 with TRBJ1-5, with D perhaps matching TRBD1 (6 bases). This CDR3 region has 15 residues. V lost 0 bases to trimming and J lost 6 bases, with 13 bases between them. The germline CDR1 and CDR2 sequences are SGHRS and YFSETQ. For the CDR3, the DNA is TGCGCCAGCAGCTTGGAGGGGGGCGGGAGTCAGCCCCAGCATTTT. Translation: CASSLEGGGSQPQHF.

The chain is built from TRBV5-6 and TRBJ2-2; no clear D gene. This CDR3 is 14 amino acids long. V shed 0 bases and J shed 1 base, with 4 bases lying between them. Germline V CDR1 and CDR2: SGHDT, YYEEEE. CDR3 coding DNA: TGTGCCAGCAGCTTGGCCAGGAACACCGGGGAGCTGTTTTTT. Translation gives CASSLARNTGELFF.

The chain combines TRBV9 with TRBJ2-1; 12 positions match TRBD2. With V trimmed by 1 base and J by 10 bases, 6 bases remained unmatched. Germline V gives CDR1 SGDLS, CDR2 YYNGEE. The CDR3 runs to 15 residues. CDR3 amino acids: CASSVSSGGAREQFF. In DNA, the CDR3 is TGTGCCAGCAGCGTATCTAGCGGGGGGGCTCGGGAGCAGTTCTTC.

This clone was picked up a small number of times. V and J are TRBV29-1 and TRBJ1-6; weak D call: TRBD1 (5 bases). V was cut by 7 bases and J by 7 bases, with 14 bases left in between. Germline CDR1 SQVTM, CDR2 ANQGSEA. The CDR3 loop spans 13 amino acids. The CDR3 DNA follows: TGCAGCGCCAGGGTAGGGGCGAATTCACCCCTCCACTTT. Translating gives CSARVGANSPLHF.

Notes on this clone: The junction shows a germline mismatch at one end, possibly a read error. The chain recombines TRBV2 with TRBJ2-7; no reliable D call. CDR1 is SNHLY and CDR2 is FYNNEI in the germline V gene. CDR3 length: 12 amino acids. CDR3: CASSEASRIVHF. In DNA form, the CDR3 reads TGTGCCAGCAGTGAAGCTAGCAGGATCGTCCACTTC.

This clone was recorded a few times. As DNA, the CDR3 is TGTGCCAGCAGACGGACAGGGTCGAGCTCCTATAATTCACCCCTCCACTTT. It translates to CASRRTGSSSYNSPLHF. The rearrangement uses TRBV2 and TRBJ1-6, with TRBD1 identical over 8 bases. The CDR3 has 17 amino acids. V trimming: 6 bases; J trimming: 0 bases; junction bases outside the gene matches: 7. Looked up from germline, CDR1 is SNHLY and CDR2 is FYNNEI.

The rearrangement uses TRBV14 and TRBJ2-2; D gene uncertain. Germline CDR1 reads SGHDN; CDR2 reads FVKESK. Trimming stripped 2 bases from V and 8 bases from J, with 3 bases between. CDR3 length: 11 residues. CDR3 amino acids: CASSQKGELFF. The CDR3 DNA is TGTGCCAGCAGCCAAAAGGGGGAGCTGTTTTTT.

The chain carries TRBV6-6 and TRBJ2-3, with 10 bases identical to TRBD2. CDR3 length: 14 residues. Germline values: CDR1 MNHNY, CDR2 SVGAGI (reference sequence). Losses at the gene ends were 6 bases for V and 1 base for J; bases not matched to a gene: 1. The CDR3 loop reads CASRLAGGTDTQYF. In DNA form, the CDR3 reads TGTGCCAGCAGGCTAGCGGGGGGCACAGATACGCAGTATTTT.

V is TRBV6-5 and J is TRBJ1-2; possible D gene TRBD1, 6 bases. The CDR3 runs 14 residues. Germline CDR1 MNHEY, CDR2 SVGAGI. Trimming shortened V by 2 bases and J by 4 bases, and 11 bases separated the two germline ends. CDR3 nucleotides: TGTGCCAGCAGTTACGGCAGGGGTGTCTATGGCTACACCTTC. It is translated as CASSYGRGVYGYTF.

V usage is TRBV15 and J usage is TRBJ2-7; TRBD1 is a possible D gene (7 bases). Germline V gene sequence: CDR1 LNHNV, CDR2 YYDKDF (reference sequence). This CDR3 region has 17 residues. V gave up 0 bases and J gave up 4 bases, with 19 bases separating them. In DNA, the CDR3 is TGTGCCACCAGCAGAGATAACAGGGGCGCGGGGAGGTACGAGCAGTACTTC. Residues: CATSRDNRGAGRYEQYF. The variable domain in full, completed from reference TRBV15 and TRBJ2-7, reads DAMVIQNPRYQVTQFGKPVTLSCSQTLNHNVMYWYQQKSSQAPKLLFHYYDKDFNNEADTPDNFQSRRPNTSFCFLDIRSPGLGDTAMYLCATSRDNRGAGRYEQYFGPGTRLTVT.

The chain uses TRBV2 and TRBJ2-3, with a weak D call TRBD2 (6 bases). The CDR3 has 14 residues. Looked up from germline, CDR1 is SNHLY and CDR2 is FYNNEI. V was trimmed by 6 bases and J by 2 bases, leaving 12 bases between them. CDR3 DNA sequence: TGTGCCAGCAGCCAGGGACTCACCACAGATACGCAGTATTTT. Translation gives CASSQGLTTDTQYF.

This clone is medium-sized. The rearrangement uses TRBV7-8 and TRBJ2-7; 7 bases match TRBD1. The CDR3 has 13 amino acids. Germline CDR1 and CDR2: SGHVS and FQNEAQ. V lost 6 bases and J lost 0; bases outside the gene matches: 2. This CDR3 reads CASRQGVSYEQYF. The CDR3 nucleotides read TGTGCCAGCAGGCAGGGGGTCTCCTACGAGCAGTACTTC.

The J gene is TRBJ2-1, the V gene TRBV2; D may be TRBD1 (6 bases). The CDR3 is 13 residues long. Deletions cut 5 bases from V and 3 bases from J, with 8 bases between. Germline CDR1 reads SNHLY; CDR2 reads FYNNEI. CDR3 sequence: CASSRTVYNEQFF. CDR3 DNA: TGTGCCAGCAGTCGGACAGTCTACAATGAGCAGTTCTTC.

The rearrangement links TRBV19 to TRBJ1-5; D unclear. The CDR3 runs to 13 residues. Trimming stripped 6 bases from V and 3 bases from J, with 9 bases between. Germline CDR1 reads LNHDA; CDR2 reads SQIVND (reference sequence). The CDR3 is CASRRWDNQPQHF. The CDR3, as DNA: TGTGCCAGTAGGAGGTGGGACAATCAGCCCCAGCATTTT.

In its sample, this clone was seen once. The V gene is TRBV25-1, the J gene TRBJ2-7, with 12 positions matching TRBD2. The CDR3 loop spans 18 amino acids. CDR1 and CDR2 (germline): MGHDK, SYGVNS. V trimming: 4 bases; J trimming: 2 bases; junction bases outside the gene matches: 12. CDR3 protein: CASSGTSGGSQTTYEQYF. CDR3 nucleotide sequence: TGTGCCAGCAGTGGAACTAGCGGGGGGAGCCAAACGACCTACGAGCAGTACTTC.

V and J are TRBV19 and TRBJ2-5; D may correspond to TRBD1 or TRBD2 (5 bases each). Germline loops: CDR1 LNHDA, CDR2 SQIVND (reference sequence). The CDR3 sequence is 13 residues long. Trimming took 1 base from V and 4 from J, leaving 7 bases between them. The CDR3 nucleotides are TGTGCCAGTAGTATAGGGGACGGAGAGACCCAGTACTTC. This encodes CASSIGDGETQYF.

This clone has just one count. The rearrangement joins TRBV7-2 to TRBJ2-3; no firm D call. This CDR3 contains 14 residues. Germline assignment: CDR1 SGHTA and CDR2 FQGNSA. Trimming left V 5 bases short and J 0 bases short, with 9 bases between. The CDR3 protein is CASSPLPSTDTQYF. The CDR3 DNA reads TGTGCCAGCAGCCCCTTGCCCAGCACAGATACGCAGTATTTT.

This chain connects TRBV19 to TRBJ2-7, with D possibly being TRBD1 or TRBD2 (5 bases each). V lost 10 bases and J lost 1, with 14 bases in between. Germline CDR1 reads LNHDA; CDR2 reads SQIVND (reference sequence). The length of the CDR3 is 13 residues. CDR3 region: CATSPGRSYEQYF. CDR3 bases: TGTGCCACCTCTCCGGGACGGTCCTACGAGCAGTACTTC.

The DNA for the CDR3 is TGTGCCAGCTCACCAGCGACCGGGGAGCTGTTTTTT. Residues: CASSPATGELFF. The V and J genes are TRBV18 and TRBJ2-2; D remains unclear. The CDR3 runs to 12 residues. Between the trimmed V and J ends, which lost 2 bases and 5 bases, there was a span of 3 bases. CDR1 is KGHSH and CDR2 is LQKENI in the germline V gene.

This clone was recorded a few times. J is TRBJ1-5 and V is TRBV18, with unresolved D. The germline CDR1 and CDR2 sequences are KGHSH and LQKENI. V lost 2 bases, J lost 5 bases, and 7 bases lay in between. CDR3 length: 13 amino acids. CDR3 nucleotide sequence: TGTGCCAGCTCACCAATGGACCATCAGCCCCAGCATTTT. Translated: CASSPMDHQPQHF.

The rearrangement links TRBV28 to TRBJ1-3; no firm D call. Germline lookup yields CDR1 MDHEN and CDR2 SYDVKM. CDR3 length: 16 amino acids. V lost 2 bases and J 4 bases, leaving 15 bases between the germline ends. The DNA for the CDR3 is TGTGCCAGCAGTTTACGCGGGGTACTGGGAGGAAACACCATATATTTT. This encodes CASSLRGVLGGNTIYF.